This T cell receptor beta chain was documented in a study of breast tumors, draining lymph nodes, adjacent tissues. Study-wide points: Findings are consistent with lymph node origin and intratumoral expansion of most tumor T cells. Tumor repertoires ranked between lymph nodes and nontumor tissue in diversity, with V and J gene preferences. Tumor T cell lymph node origin was a supported hypothesis, not proven.

The CDR3 has 15 amino acids. Germline V CDR1 and CDR2: SGHRS, YFSETQ. The J segment lost 10 bases and the V segment lost 5 bases, leaving 10 bases of the junction unmatched. TCRdb re-called the multiplex PCR reads through MiXCR, storing one row per CDR3 protein. In the table there are around 230,000 distinct CDR3 sequences, roughly 30% of which are singletons. Breast cancer patients provided tissue from their axillary draining lymph nodes. Notes on this clonotype: Antigen unknown.

This receptor was taken from a female donor with breast cancer. Some clones in this sample may be carry-over from other donors' samples. Material: axillary lymph node tissue. The genes are TRBV5-1 and TRBJ1-6; 9 bases match TRBD1. The CDR3 region is CASRVGTGTGSPLHF. In DNA, the CDR3 is TGCGCCAGCAGGGTGGGGACAGGGACAGGATCACCCCTCCACTTT.